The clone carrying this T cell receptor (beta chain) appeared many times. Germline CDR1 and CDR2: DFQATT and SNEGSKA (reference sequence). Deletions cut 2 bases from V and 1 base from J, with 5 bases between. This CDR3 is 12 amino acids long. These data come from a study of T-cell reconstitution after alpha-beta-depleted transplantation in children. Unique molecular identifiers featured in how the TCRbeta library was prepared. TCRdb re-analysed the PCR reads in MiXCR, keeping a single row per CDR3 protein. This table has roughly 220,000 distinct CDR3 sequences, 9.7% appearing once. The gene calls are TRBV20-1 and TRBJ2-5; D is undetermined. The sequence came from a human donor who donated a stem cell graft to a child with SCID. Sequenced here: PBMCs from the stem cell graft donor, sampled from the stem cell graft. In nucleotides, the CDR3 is TGCAGTGCTAGACAGCTCCAAGAGACCCAGTACTTC. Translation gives CSARQLQETQYF.